This T cell receptor (beta chain) is from a study of CD8 T cells in ankylosing spondylitis. This clonotype was detected a few times. TCRdb analysed the 5' RACE reads with MiXCR anew, one entry per CDR3 protein. Among about 240,000 distinct CDR3 sequences, 8.6% were seen once, and the ten largest hold 6.8%. Trimming cost V 6 bases and J 4 bases, with 9 bases left between them. Germline CDR1 reads SGHTA; CDR2 reads FQGNSA. CDR3 size: 13 residues. The clonotype originates from a male donor with ankylosing spondylitis or in good health (not recorded which). The chain is built from TRBV7-2 and TRBJ2-2; D may be TRBD2 (5 bases). Sequencing used blood, either unsorted or a sorted T cell fraction (not recorded which). CDR3 DNA sequence: TGTGCCAGCAGTAAAGGGAGCACCGGGGAGCTGTTTTTT. It translates to CASSKGSTGELFF.